Below are 5 T cell receptor beta chains sequenced from a single sample in a study of technical replicates of blood from a handful of donors. Libraries were prepared by immunoSEQ multiplex PCR; TCRdb keeps only in-frame clonotypes and omits some of them. The sample comprises around 80,000 clones, approximately 97% of which are singletons, and about 0.31% rests with the top ten. Sequencing input: T cells isolated from PBMCs. These receptors were collected from a human donor in good health.

Only a few counts were recorded for this clone. V usage is TRBV7-9 and J usage is TRBJ2-1; TRBD2 agrees at 13 bases. The CDR3 covers 19 residues. Trimming took 5 bases from V and 6 from J; bases not matched to a gene: 16. CDR1 and CDR2 from the germline V gene are SEHNR and FQNEAQ (reference sequence). The DNA for the CDR3 is TGTGCCAGCAGCCCCGGGACTAGCGGGATATATCTGGGGGTCAATGAGCAGTTCTTC. It translates to CASSPGTSGIYLGVNEQFF.

This chain connects TRBV12-5 to TRBJ1-5; unclear D gene. Germline V gene lookup returns CDR1 LGHNT and CDR2 FRNRAP. The CDR3 has 11 amino acids. V was cut by 4 bases and J by 4 bases, with 2 bases left in between. The CDR3 loop is CASGSNQPQHF. The CDR3, as DNA: TGTGCTAGTGGTTCAAATCAGCCCCAGCATTTT.

The J gene is TRBJ2-3, the V gene TRBV10-3; D is possibly TRBD2 (6 bases). Trimming shortened V by 3 bases and J by 3 bases, and 16 bases separated the two germline ends. This CDR3 contains 16 residues. Germline V gene data show CDR1 as ENHRY and CDR2 as SYGVKD. The chain's CDR3 is CAISDIGEAGTDTQYF. CDR3 sequence (DNA): TGTGCCATCAGTGATATTGGGGAGGCAGGGACAGATACGCAGTATTTT.

Here the CDR3 DNA reads TGCGCCAGCAGCTCAACGGGGACAGTCGACCACTATGGCTACACCTTC. Amino acid sequence: CASSSTGTVDHYGYTF. The chain couples TRBV5-1 to TRBJ1-2; 7 positions agree with TRBD1. The CDR3 has 16 residues. The ends lost 3 bases at V and 3 bases at J; junction bases unmatched: 11. Germline-derived CDR1 and CDR2 are SGHRS and YFSETQ.

This rearrangement joins TRBV15 to TRBJ2-7; 11 nucleotides line up with TRBD1. The CDR3 has 13 amino acids. J was trimmed by 6 bases and V by 9 bases; bases with no gene match: 7. Germline values: CDR1 LNHNV, CDR2 YYDKDF (reference sequence). DNA for the CDR3: TGTGCCACGGGACGGACAGGGGGCAGCGAGCAGTACTTC. Translating it yields CATGRTGGSEQYF. The full variable domain, completed using reference TRBV15 and TRBJ2-7, is DAMVIQNPRYQVTQFGKPVTLSCSQTLNHNVMYWYQQKSSQAPKLLFHYYDKDFNNEADTPDNFQSRRPNTSFCFLDIRSPGLGDTAMYLCATGRTGGSEQYFGPGTRLTVT.